One sample yielded the 20 T cell receptor beta chains listed below, sequenced in a study of post-analysis software for immune sequencing data. Overall study results and limits: Controls showed lower frequencies than patients for roughly five TRBV segments, and TRBV5-6, TRBV5-1 and TRBV20-1 were among these.

Their antigen targets remain unknown. The TCR beta cDNA libraries contained unique molecular identifiers. TCRdb reprocessed the PCR reads with MiXCR, giving one entry per CDR3 protein. Of 650,000 to 900,000 distinct CDR3 sequences listed, 46% are singletons. The sequenced sample consisted of blood. Receptors were obtained from a girl aged 10 to 17 with multiple sclerosis.

This chain connects TRBV20-1 to TRBJ1-1; the D is unclear. This CDR3 region has 12 residues. From germline, CDR1 is DFQATT and CDR2 SNEGSKA (reference sequence). V dropped 3 bases and J dropped 8 bases, with 13 bases sitting between them. The DNA of the CDR3 is TGCAGTGCTAGTTGGGGTGGGGAAGAAGCTTTCTTT. It is translated as CSASWGGEEAFF.

The chain is built from TRBV20-1 and TRBJ2-7; 11 bases are shared with TRBD2. The CDR3 is 17 amino acids. CDR1 and CDR2 from the germline V gene are DFQATT and SNEGSKA (reference sequence). V dropped 1 base and J dropped 2; count of bases not matched to a gene: 10. The CDR3 DNA follows: TGCAGTGCTAGAGGTGGAACTAGCGGGAGCAGAACCTACGAGCAGTACTTC. Its translation: CSARGGTSGSRTYEQYF.

There are a few counts of this clonotype. The chain joins TRBV20-1 to TRBJ2-3; D possibly corresponds to TRBD2 (5 bases). The CDR3 totals 14 residues. Germline loops: CDR1 DFQATT, CDR2 SNEGSKA (reference sequence). V was cut by 5 bases and J by 2 bases, with 14 bases left in between. CDR3 coding DNA: TGCAGTGCTCACAAAAGCGGCCCCACAGATACGCAGTATTTT. As protein: CSAHKSGPTDTQYF.

This clonotype was recorded a few times. The chain links TRBV29-1 to TRBJ2-3; D is unresolved. This CDR3 has 12 amino acids. V was shortened by 7 bases and J by 11 bases, with 19 bases between the two germline ends. The germline CDR1 and CDR2 sequences are SQVTM and ANQGSEA. The CDR3 DNA follows: TGCAGCGCAAATAGAGAAGGGCGCGAGCAGTATTTT. Protein product: CSANREGREQYF.

The V and J genes are TRBV2 and TRBJ1-5, with D unclear. V was pared by 3 bases and J by 9 bases, with 12 bases between. The CDR3 covers 13 residues. Germline assignment: CDR1 SNHLY and CDR2 FYNNEI. The CDR3 nucleotides read TGTGCCAGCAGTGATGGGCCAAAAGGGCCCCAGCATTTT. It specifies CASSDGPKGPQHF.

The chain combines TRBV28 with TRBJ2-1, with 8 bases fitting TRBD2. Germline V gene data show CDR1 as MDHEN and CDR2 as SYDVKM. Unmatched junction bases numbered 6, after V lost 6 bases and J lost 5 bases. CDR3 size: 14 residues. This CDR3 is CASSSLAAHNEQFF. In nucleotides, the CDR3 is TGTGCCAGCAGCTCACTAGCGGCCCACAATGAGCAGTTCTTC.

This rearrangement joins TRBV11-3 to TRBJ2-5, with 9 bases identical to TRBD1. The DNA end favors TRBJ2-7, so the J call may be wrong. Germline V gene lookup returns CDR1 SGHNT and CDR2 YENEEA. The CDR3 extends over 19 amino acids. CDR3 region: CASSLKSTDYRDREREQYF. The CDR3 DNA reads as TGTGCCAGCAGCTTAAAATCAACAGACTACCGGGACAGGGAACGCGAGCAGTACTTC.

This clonotype was recorded a few times. V is TRBV5-4 and J is TRBJ1-2; TRBD1 might be the D (5 bases). The length of the CDR3 is 16 residues. Deletions cut 3 bases from V and 2 bases from J, with 17 bases between. The germline gives CDR1 SGHNT, CDR2 YYREEE (reference sequence). The CDR3 DNA reads TGTGCCAGCAGCTCGTTCACACCGACAGCGAACTATGGCTACACCTTC. This codes for CASSSFTPTANYGYTF.

V and J are TRBV4-2 and TRBJ2-7; 8 bases match TRBD2. V lost 0 bases and J lost 1; bases outside the gene matches: 8. CDR1 LGHNA and CDR2 YNFKEQ come from the germline V gene. The CDR3 is 17 residues long. The CDR3 DNA is TGTGCCAGCAGCCAAGATAAACTAGCGGTCGTTTCCTACGAGCAGTACTTC. It codes for CASSQDKLAVVSYEQYF.

V gene TRBV28 combines with J gene TRBJ2-7; TRBD1 agrees at 7 bases. The CDR3 covers 15 residues. Germline CDR1 and CDR2: MDHEN and SYDVKM. V trimming: 5 bases; J trimming: 0 bases; junction bases outside the gene matches: 7. As DNA, the CDR3 is TGTGCCAGCAGTCCTGTGGACAGGTTCTCCTACGAGCAGTACTTC. Translation: CASSPVDRFSYEQYF.

This clonotype was counted between two and nine times. The chain uses TRBV7-8 and TRBJ2-1; a possible D gene is TRBD1 (6 bases). The V end was cut by 3 bases, the J end by 7 bases, with 16 bases between. The CDR3 extends over 15 amino acids. Germline-derived CDR1 and CDR2 are SGHVS and FQNEAQ. The CDR3 bases are TGTGCCAGCAGCTTCGGGACAACGATTCGTAATGAGCAGTTCTTC. This sequence encodes CASSFGTTIRNEQFF.

This clonotype was picked up one time. This rearrangement joins TRBV29-1 to TRBJ2-1; D gene uncertain. Per the germline V gene, CDR1 is SQVTM and CDR2 is ANQGSEA. This CDR3 spans 14 amino acids. Deletions cut 6 bases from V and 0 bases from J, with 12 bases between. The CDR3 loop is CSVAPEYSYNEQFF. The CDR3 DNA is TGCAGCGTCGCGCCGGAGTACTCCTACAATGAGCAGTTCTTC.

V is TRBV20-1 and J is TRBJ1-5; D gene ambiguous. Germline V gives CDR1 DFQATT, CDR2 SNEGSKA (reference sequence). The CDR3 extends over 13 amino acids. With 6 bases removed from V and 5 bases from J, the gap between germline ends came to 14 bases. The CDR3 sequence is CSARTFRDQPQHF. The CDR3 nucleotides read TGCAGTGCGCGGACTTTTCGGGATCAGCCCCAGCATTTT.

The chain carries TRBV20-1 and TRBJ2-3; possible D gene TRBD1, 6 bases. CDR1 DFQATT and CDR2 SNEGSKA come from the germline V gene (reference sequence). Trimming stripped 2 bases from V and 2 bases from J, with 11 bases between. This CDR3 is built from 14 residues. CDR3 DNA sequence: TGCAGTGCTAGAAGGGCAGGGGACACAGATACGCAGTATTTT. Protein: CSARRAGDTDTQYF.

The chain recombines TRBV6-5 with TRBJ1-1, with D maybe TRBD1 (6 bases). Deletions cut 6 bases from V and 1 base from J, with 12 bases between. This CDR3 is built from 14 residues. CDR1 and CDR2 from the germline V gene are MNHEY and SVGAGI. In DNA form, the CDR3 reads TGTGCCAGCAGAAAACAGGGTGAGAACACTGAAGCTTTCTTT. Translated: CASRKQGENTEAFF.

This clonotype was found a few times. The chain combines TRBV9 with TRBJ2-7; D is unclear. The CDR3 length is 14 residues. Looked up from germline, CDR1 is SGDLS and CDR2 is YYNGEE. The ends were cut back, 0 bases at V and 2 bases at J, with 9 bases in the middle. The CDR3 sequence is CASSVGARAYEQYF. The DNA for the CDR3 is TGTGCCAGCAGCGTAGGGGCACGAGCCTACGAGCAGTACTTC.

In this sample, this clonotype turned up once. At one end the junction does not follow the germline gene, possibly because of a read error. The chain uses TRBV12-3 or TRBV12-4 and TRBJ1-1; D gene unclear. This CDR3 contains 13 residues. The CDR3 sequence: CAGSWAKNTEAFF. CDR3 in DNA: TGTGCCGGCAGTTGGGCAAAGAACACTGAAGCTTTCTTT.

The gene calls are TRBV4-3 and TRBJ2-7; no reliable D call. The V end lost 3 bases, the J end lost 4 bases, and 13 bases lay between the germline ends. The CDR3 is made up of 14 amino acids. CDR1 is LGHNA, CDR2 YSLEER, per germline. The CDR3 loop is CASSQDGLGYEQYF. The CDR3 DNA reads as TGCGCCAGCAGCCAGGATGGTCTTGGATACGAGCAGTACTTC.

The chain carries TRBV5-1 and TRBJ2-4; TRBD2 matches at 10 bases. Near its end, the DNA agrees better with TRBJ2-7, so the J call may be wrong. This CDR3 has 15 amino acids. Germline CDR1 and CDR2: SGHRS and YFSETQ. The CDR3 coding sequence is TGCGCCAGCAGCGCCAGCGGGAGGGCCTTCTACGAGCAGTACTTC. Translation gives CASSASGRAFYEQYF.

This clonotype was recorded a few times. This chain joins TRBV6-6 and TRBJ2-1; 13 nucleotides agree with TRBD2. The CDR3 covers 15 residues. CDR1 and CDR2 from the germline V gene are MNHNY and SVGAGI (reference sequence). V shed 6 bases and J 4 bases; nucleotides not matched to a gene: 3. CDR3 sequence (DNA): TGTGCCAGCAGGGGACTAGCGGGGATTTACAATGAGCAGTTCTTC. Translated: CASRGLAGIYNEQFF.